This is a list of T cell receptor beta chains from one sample in a study of blood T cell repertoires in COVID-19. Clones were read by immunoSEQ multiplex PCR, and TCRdb kept only the in-frame ones, dropping some. The sample lists approximately 29,000 clones; around nine tenths were seen once. Sequencing was done on a sample of peripheral blood. The receptors derive from an older man with active COVID-19. Each CDR3 is given with its conserved first and last residue. A D gene is named only where the DNA matches it firmly. Clone size is given for some rows only: seen once, a few or many times, or a class if the clone is expanded.

>.|once|TRBJ1-2|TRBV7-2
CASSLAWTRGYTF
TGTGCCAGCAGCTTAGCTTGGACAAGAGGCTACACCTTC
>.|.|TRBJ2-3|TRBV3-1/TRBV3-2
CASSPFRGRGADTQYF
TGTGCCAGCAGCCCTTTTCGGGGGAGAGGCGCAGATACGCAGTATTTT
>TRBD2|.|TRBJ2-3|TRBV28
CASSLGVAGSSTDTQYF
TGTGCCAGCAGTTTAGGGGTAGCGGGGTCTAGCACAGATACGCAGTATTTT
>.|.|TRBJ1-1|TRBV5-1
CASSLEGSDTEAFF
TGCGCCAGCAGCTTGGAGGGGTCGGACACTGAAGCTTTCTTT
>.|.|TRBJ2-2|TRBV24-1
CATPSGFTGELFF
TGTGCCACCCCCTCGGGTTTCACCGGGGAGCTGTTTTTT
>TRBD1|.|TRBJ1-1|TRBV28
CASSDPGQYTEAFF
TGTGCCAGCAGTGACCCGGGACAGTACACTGAAGCTTTCTTT
>TRBD2|.|TRBJ2-1|TRBV6-6
CASTLADYNEQFF
TGTGCCAGCACACTAGCGGATTACAATGAGCAGTTCTTC
>.|.|TRBJ2-3|TRBV5-5
CASSLVSRKTDTQYF
TGTGCCAGCAGCTTGGTGTCGCGTAAGACAGATACGCAGTATTTT
>.|.|TRBJ1-4|TRBV5-1
CASSFSPDNNEKLFF
TGCGCCAGCAGCTTCTCACCTGACAATAATGAAAAACTGTTTTTT
>TRBD2|.|TRBJ2-1|TRBV7-9
CASSPGTSGYNEQFF
TGTGCCAGCAGCCCCGGGACTAGCGGTTACAATGAGCAGTTCTTC
>TRBD1|.|TRBJ2-3|TRBV7-3
CASSSQGALADTQYF
TGTGCCAGCAGCTCCCAGGGGGCGCTTGCAGATACGCAGTATTTT
>.|.|TRBJ1-5|TRBV18
CASSPKGGDQPQHF
TGTGCCAGCTCCCCCAAAGGGGGGGATCAGCCCCAGCATTTT
>.|.|TRBJ2-5|TRBV11-1
CASSLQFETQYF
TGTGCCAGCAGCTTACAGTTTGAGACCCAGTACTTC